The 9 T cell receptor beta chains listed next were all sequenced from one sample in a study of blood T cell repertoires in COVID-19. TCRdb keeps only in-frame clones here, not all; method: immunoSEQ multiplex PCR. The sample consists of under 200,000 clones, roughly 91% of them appearing once. What was sequenced was peripheral blood. Receptor source: a man younger than 35 with acute or convalescent COVID-19.

The V and J genes are TRBV6-1 and TRBJ2-3; 15 nucleotides line up with TRBD2. The CDR3 contains 16 residues. Germline assignment: CDR1 MNHNS and CDR2 SASEGT. V shed 2 bases, J shed 7 bases, and the junction held 4 bases outside the gene matches. The CDR3 coding sequence is TGTGCCAGCAGTGAACCGGGACTAGCGGGAGGAAATACGCAGTATTTT. Translating gives CASSEPGLAGGNTQYF.

V and J are TRBV18 and TRBJ1-5; maybe TRBD1 (5 bases). V was pared by 3 bases and J by 1 base, with 7 bases between. Germline lookup yields CDR1 KGHSH and CDR2 LQKENI. The CDR3 consists of 14 residues. This CDR3 is CASSPGGSNQPQHF. For the CDR3, the DNA is TGTGCCAGCTCACCCGGGGGAAGCAATCAGCCCCAGCATTTT.

The chain employs TRBV5-1 and TRBJ1-2; 7 bases are shared with TRBD1. V trimming: 4 bases; J trimming: 5 bases; junction bases outside the gene matches: 14. This CDR3 spans 16 amino acids. In germline, CDR1 is SGHRS, CDR2 YFSETQ. CDR3 sequence (DNA): TGCGCCAGCAGCAAGTTGTTAGGGGGCGGTAATTATGGCTACACCTTC. Its protein product is CASSKLLGGGNYGYTF.

To note about this clone: Germline is not matched at one junction end, which may reflect a read error. CDR3 sequence: CATSGEDNEQFF. The CDR3 bases are TGTGCCACCAGCGGGGAGGACAACGAGCAGTTCTTC. The J gene is TRBJ2-1, the V gene TRBV24-1; tentatively, D is TRBD2 (6 bases). Looked up from germline, CDR1 is KGHDR and CDR2 is SFDVKD. This CDR3 spans 12 amino acids.

This clone was found once. The chain uses TRBV7-2 and TRBJ2-1; D is possibly TRBD2 (6 bases). Trimming shortened V by 5 bases and J by 7 bases, and 18 bases separated the two germline ends. The CDR3 consists of 15 residues. CDR1 SGHTA and CDR2 FQGNSA come from the germline V gene. The CDR3 sequence is CASSLGGGGRNEQFF. In nucleotides, the CDR3 is TGTGCCAGCAGCCTGGGGGGAGGAGGCAGAAATGAGCAGTTCTTC.

The genes are TRBV29-1 and TRBJ1-2; D uncertain. Looked up from germline, CDR1 is SQVTM and CDR2 is ANQGSEA. This CDR3 contains 10 residues. Trimming stripped 6 bases from V and 6 bases from J, with 8 bases between. The CDR3 protein is CSVGLDGYTF. CDR3 sequence (DNA): TGCAGCGTCGGACTAGATGGCTACACCTTC. The variable domain in full, with the rest retrieved from reference TRBV29-1 and TRBJ1-2, is SAVISQKPSRDICQRGTSLTIQCQVDSQVTMMFWYRQQPGQSLTLIATANQGSEATYESGFVIDKFPISRPNLTFSTLTVSNMSPEDSSIYLCSVGLDGYTFGSGTRLTVV.

J is TRBJ1-2 and V is TRBV9, with a weak D call TRBD1 (5 bases). Trimming removed 3 bases from V and 8 bases from J, with 20 bases in between. The germline V gene encodes CDR1 SGDLS and CDR2 YYNGEE. This CDR3 comprises 15 residues. The CDR3 loop is CASSANPNQGDGYTF. CDR3 sequence (DNA): TGTGCCAGCAGCGCTAATCCCAACCAGGGTGACGGCTACACCTTC.

The CDR3 sequence: CASTPTGTGAETQYF. CDR3 sequence (DNA): TGTGCCAGCACTCCTACCGGGACAGGGGCAGAGACCCAGTACTTC. The V and J genes are TRBV27 and TRBJ2-5; 10 positions agree with TRBD1. V trimming: 7 bases; J trimming: 4 bases; junction bases outside the gene matches: 9. Germline V gene lookup returns CDR1 MNHEY and CDR2 SMNVEV (reference sequence). This CDR3 spans 15 amino acids.

DNA of the CDR3: TGTGCCAGCAGCTTAGCGCTGGGACAGCGTAGCAATCAGCCCCAGCATTTT. Amino acids: CASSLALGQRSNQPQHF. The chain uses TRBV7-2 and TRBJ1-5; 7 nucleotides match TRBD1. The V gene end was trimmed by 0 bases and the J gene end by 0 bases; junction bases not matched to a gene: 5. Germline V lookup: CDR1 SGHTA, CDR2 FQGNSA. The CDR3 has 17 amino acids.